This T cell receptor (beta chain) was sequenced for a study of siplizumab effects on memory and regulatory T cells. Germline lookup yields CDR1 SGHTA and CDR2 FQGNSA. V lost 5 bases to trimming and J lost 3 bases, with 11 bases between them. This CDR3 has 13 amino acids. For this clone: Its antigen remains unidentified.

Produced via immunoSEQ multiplex PCR; TCRdb's table is partial and in-frame only. The data contain over 85,000 clones, 93% of them singletons. Whole-study results and caveats: A major contribution to the alloresponse seemed to be made by naive T cells, which seemed more diverse than memory cells. Fewer alloreactive sequences mapped to unstimulated CD4+ memory cells under siplizumab.

This chain connects TRBV7-2 to TRBJ2-7, with a possible D match to TRBD2 (6 bases). Sequencing was performed on CD8+ T cells sorted from blood. This clonotype was sampled from a human donor in good health. Here the CDR3 reads CASSPRDFYEQYF. As DNA, the CDR3 is TGTGCCAGCAGCCCCCGGGACTTCTACGAGCAGTACTTC.